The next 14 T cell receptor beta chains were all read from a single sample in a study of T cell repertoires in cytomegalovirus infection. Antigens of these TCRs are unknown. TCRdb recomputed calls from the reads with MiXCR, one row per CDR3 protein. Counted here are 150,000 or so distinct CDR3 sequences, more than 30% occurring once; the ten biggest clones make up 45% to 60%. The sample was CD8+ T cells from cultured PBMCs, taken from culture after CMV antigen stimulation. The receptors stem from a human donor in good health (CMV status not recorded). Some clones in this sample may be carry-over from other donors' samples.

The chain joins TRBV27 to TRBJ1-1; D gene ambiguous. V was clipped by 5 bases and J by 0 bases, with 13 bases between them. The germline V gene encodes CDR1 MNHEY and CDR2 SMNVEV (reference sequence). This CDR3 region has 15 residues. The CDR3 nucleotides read TGTGCCAGCAGTCCCCGGGGAGGTTTGAACACTGAAGCTTTCTTT. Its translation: CASSPRGGLNTEAFF.

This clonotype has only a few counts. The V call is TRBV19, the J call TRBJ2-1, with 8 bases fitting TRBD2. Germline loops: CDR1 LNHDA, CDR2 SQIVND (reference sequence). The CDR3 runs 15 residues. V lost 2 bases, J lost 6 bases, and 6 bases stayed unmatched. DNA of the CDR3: TGTGCCAGTAGTATAACGGCGGGGGGACTCAATGAGCAGTTCTTC. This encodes CASSITAGGLNEQFF.

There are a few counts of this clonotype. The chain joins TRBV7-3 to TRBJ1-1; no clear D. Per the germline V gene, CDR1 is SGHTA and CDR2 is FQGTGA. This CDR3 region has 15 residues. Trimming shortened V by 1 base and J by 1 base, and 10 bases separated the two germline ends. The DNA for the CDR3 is TGTGCCAGCAGCTTAAATCTGGGCCAGAACACTGAAGCTTTCTTT. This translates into CASSLNLGQNTEAFF.

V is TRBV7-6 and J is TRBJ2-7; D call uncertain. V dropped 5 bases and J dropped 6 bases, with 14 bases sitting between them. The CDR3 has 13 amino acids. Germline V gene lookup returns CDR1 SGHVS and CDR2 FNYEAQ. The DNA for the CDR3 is TGTGCCAGCAGCCCGACCCCCGGCGGCGAGCAGTACTTC. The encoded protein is CASSPTPGGEQYF.

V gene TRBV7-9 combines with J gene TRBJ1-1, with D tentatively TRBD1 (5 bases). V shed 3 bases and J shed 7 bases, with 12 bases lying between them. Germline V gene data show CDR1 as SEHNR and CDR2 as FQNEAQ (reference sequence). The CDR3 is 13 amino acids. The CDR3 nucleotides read TGTGCCAGCAGCTTGGGCAGGGTGAATGAAGCTTTCTTT. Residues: CASSLGRVNEAFF.

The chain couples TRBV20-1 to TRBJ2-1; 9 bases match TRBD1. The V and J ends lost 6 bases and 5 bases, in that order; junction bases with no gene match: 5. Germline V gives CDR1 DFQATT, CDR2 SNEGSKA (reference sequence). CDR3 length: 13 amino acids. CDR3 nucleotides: TGCAGTGCAACCGGGACAGGGAACAATGAGCAGTTCTTC. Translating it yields CSATGTGNNEQFF.

CDR3 sequence (DNA): TGCGCCAGCAGCCTGGGACTCGGCACCTACAATGAGCAGTTCTTC. Protein sequence: CASSLGLGTYNEQFF. V and J are TRBV4-1 and TRBJ2-1; perhaps TRBD2 as D (6 bases). The germline gives CDR1 MGHRA, CDR2 YSYEKL. The ends were cut back, 4 bases at V and 2 bases at J, with 12 bases in the middle. The CDR3 is 15 amino acids.

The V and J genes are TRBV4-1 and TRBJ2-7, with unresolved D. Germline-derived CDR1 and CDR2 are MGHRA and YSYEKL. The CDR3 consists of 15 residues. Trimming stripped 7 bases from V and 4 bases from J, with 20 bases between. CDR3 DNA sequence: TGCGCCAGCAAGTTTAATAGTGGCGGCCTTTACGAGCAGTACTTC. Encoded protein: CASKFNSGGLYEQYF.

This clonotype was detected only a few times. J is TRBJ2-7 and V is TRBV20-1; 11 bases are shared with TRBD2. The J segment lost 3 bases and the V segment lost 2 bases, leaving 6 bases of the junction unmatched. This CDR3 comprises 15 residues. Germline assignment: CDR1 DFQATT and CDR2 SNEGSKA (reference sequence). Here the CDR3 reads CSARPSGGFHYEQYF. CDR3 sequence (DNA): TGCAGTGCTAGACCTAGCGGGGGGTTTCACTACGAGCAGTACTTC.

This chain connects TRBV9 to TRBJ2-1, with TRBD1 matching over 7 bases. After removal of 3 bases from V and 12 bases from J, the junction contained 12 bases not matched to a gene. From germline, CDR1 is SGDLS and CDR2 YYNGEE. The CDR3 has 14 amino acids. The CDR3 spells CASSATGAPKAQFF. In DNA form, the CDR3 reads TGTGCCAGCAGCGCCACAGGGGCTCCGAAGGCGCAGTTCTTC.

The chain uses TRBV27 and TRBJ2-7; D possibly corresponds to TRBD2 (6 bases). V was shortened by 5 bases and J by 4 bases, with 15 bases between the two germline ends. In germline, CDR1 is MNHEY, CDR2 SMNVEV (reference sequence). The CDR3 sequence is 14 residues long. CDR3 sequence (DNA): TGTGCCAGCAGTGACCCCTCGGGGAGGTACGAGCAGTACTTC. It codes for CASSDPSGRYEQYF.

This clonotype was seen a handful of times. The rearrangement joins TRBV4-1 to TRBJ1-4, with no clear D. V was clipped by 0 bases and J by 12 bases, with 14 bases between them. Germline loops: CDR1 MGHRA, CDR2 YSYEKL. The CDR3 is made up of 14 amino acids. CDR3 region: CASSQDLWGIELFF. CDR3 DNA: TGCGCCAGCAGCCAAGATTTGTGGGGAATTGAACTGTTTTTT.

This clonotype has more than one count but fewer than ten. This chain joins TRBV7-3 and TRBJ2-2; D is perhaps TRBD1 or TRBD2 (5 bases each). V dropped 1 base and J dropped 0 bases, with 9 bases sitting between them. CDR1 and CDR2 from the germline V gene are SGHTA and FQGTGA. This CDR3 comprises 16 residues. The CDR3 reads CASSLNQGANTGELFF. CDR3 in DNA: TGTGCCAGCAGCTTAAATCAGGGAGCGAACACCGGGGAGCTGTTTTTT.

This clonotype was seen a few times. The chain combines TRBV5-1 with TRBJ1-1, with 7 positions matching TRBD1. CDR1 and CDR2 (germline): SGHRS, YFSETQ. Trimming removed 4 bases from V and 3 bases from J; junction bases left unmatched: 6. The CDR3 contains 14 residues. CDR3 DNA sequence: TGCGCCAGCAGCGCCGGGACAGCAGACACTGAAGCTTTCTTT. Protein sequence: CASSAGTADTEAFF.